The 13 T cell receptor beta chains reported below all come from one sample, sequenced in a study of blood T cell repertoires in COVID-19. Measured with immunoSEQ multiplex PCR; TCRdb has only the in-frame clones, and not every one. The table includes approximately 220,000 clones, approximately 83% detected once. The sample taken for sequencing was PBMCs or T cells enriched from blood (not recorded which). The receptors here all came from a woman aged 50 to 60 who had been exposed to COVID-19.

This chain connects TRBV27 to TRBJ1-6; tentatively, D is TRBD1 (5 bases). Germline V gene lookup returns CDR1 MNHEY and CDR2 SMNVEV (reference sequence). This CDR3 contains 14 residues. V lost 3 bases, J lost 7 bases, and 10 bases lay in between. For the CDR3, the DNA is TGTGCCAGCAGTTTTGCAGGGAACAATTCACCCCTCCACTTT. Its translation is CASSFAGNNSPLHF.

CDR3 loop: CASSEGKKRTTHNEQFF. The DNA for the CDR3 is TGTGCCAGCAGTGAGGGAAAAAAGAGGACTACCCACAATGAGCAGTTCTTC. This rearrangement joins TRBV25-1 to TRBJ2-1; possibly TRBD2 for D (6 bases). This CDR3 has 17 residues. The V end was cut by 3 bases, the J end by 5 bases, with 20 bases between. Germline assignment: CDR1 MGHDK and CDR2 SYGVNS.

The chain couples TRBV6-5 to TRBJ1-5; D possibly corresponds to TRBD1 (6 bases). CDR3 size: 15 residues. In germline, CDR1 is MNHEY, CDR2 SVGAGI. V dropped 8 bases and J dropped 1 base, with 15 bases sitting between them. The CDR3 spells CASSDWQGSNQPQHF. The CDR3 DNA is TGTGCCAGCTCTGATTGGCAGGGGAGCAATCAGCCCCAGCATTTT.

The chain uses TRBV10-3 and TRBJ2-1; 12 bases line up with TRBD2. J was trimmed by 7 bases and V by 7 bases; bases with no gene match: 8. Germline CDR1 is ENHRY and CDR2 is SYGVKD. This CDR3 region has 15 residues. CDR3 amino acids: CAITPTSGGANEQFF. The CDR3 nucleotides read TGTGCCATCACCCCGACTAGCGGGGGTGCGAATGAGCAGTTCTTC.

This chain links TRBV6-2 or TRBV6-3 with TRBJ1-5; no reliable D call. CDR1 MNHEY and CDR2 SVGEGT come from the germline V gene. V was clipped by 6 bases and J by 0 bases, with 12 bases between them. The CDR3 is 15 amino acids. The CDR3 spells CASSSRAYSNQPQHF. CDR3 DNA sequence: TGTGCCAGCAGCTCCCGAGCCTATAGCAATCAGCCCCAGCATTTT.

The chain is built from TRBV2 and TRBJ1-5; tentatively, D is TRBD1 (6 bases). V was trimmed by 7 bases and J by 9 bases, leaving 22 bases between them. Germline CDR1 SNHLY, CDR2 FYNNEI. The CDR3 sequence is 15 residues long. In DNA form, the CDR3 reads TGTGCCAGCACAATGGCCCCGGGGGGCCCGTGGCCCCAGCATTTT. This translates into CASTMAPGGPWPQHF.

V and J are TRBV19 and TRBJ1-2, with D possibly TRBD1 on 5 matching bases. The CDR3 is made up of 15 amino acids. V lost 3 bases, J lost 4 bases, and 15 bases lay in between. Germline V CDR1 and CDR2: LNHDA, SQIVND (reference sequence). The CDR3 sequence: CASSISSRATYGYTF. The CDR3 bases are TGTGCCAGTAGTATTTCCTCCAGGGCTACCTATGGCTACACCTTC.

This clone showed up just a few times. The gene calls are TRBV19 and TRBJ2-2; 7 nucleotides align to TRBD1. With 6 bases clipped from V and 2 bases from J, the junction kept 6 bases outside the gene matches. The CDR3 extends over 15 amino acids. From germline, CDR1 is LNHDA and CDR2 SQIVND (reference sequence). The CDR3 DNA follows: TGTGCCAGTAGGATTGACAGGGCAAACACCGGGGAGCTGTTTTTT. It yields the protein CASRIDRANTGELFF. The full variable domain, rest sourced from reference TRBV19 and TRBJ2-2, is DGGITQSPKYLFRKEGQNVTLSCEQNLNHDAMYWYRQDPGQGLRLIYYSQIVNDFQKGDIAEGYSVSREKKESFPLTVTSAQKNPTAFYLCASRIDRANTGELFFGEGSRLTVL.

The rearrangement uses TRBV5-1 and TRBJ1-6; D call uncertain. CDR1 is SGHRS, CDR2 YFSETQ, per germline. This CDR3 has 15 amino acids. V lost 4 bases to trimming and J lost 4 bases, with 12 bases between them. The CDR3 here is CASSRSGEYNSPLHF. CDR3 sequence (DNA): TGCGCCAGCAGCCGCTCCGGGGAGTATAATTCACCCCTCCACTTT.

This chain joins TRBV5-1 and TRBJ2-7; 8 bases are a match to TRBD1. Unmatched junction bases numbered 10, after V lost 4 bases and J lost 1 base. CDR1 SGHRS and CDR2 YFSETQ come from the germline V gene. The CDR3 consists of 16 residues. CDR3: CASSRGQGLVSYEQYF. CDR3 sequence (DNA): TGCGCCAGCAGCCGAGGACAGGGATTGGTATCCTACGAGCAGTACTTC.

The chain uses TRBV12-3 or TRBV12-4 and TRBJ1-1; no reliable D call. Trimming stripped 5 bases from V and 4 bases from J, with 5 bases between. This CDR3 is 11 amino acids long. Here the CDR3 DNA reads TGTGCCAGCAGTGTTCGCACTGAAGCTTTCTTT. Translated, it gives CASSVRTEAFF.

The J gene is TRBJ1-2, the V gene TRBV28; possible D gene TRBD1, 6 bases. Per germline, CDR1 MDHEN and CDR2 SYDVKM. The ends were cut back, 4 bases at V and 3 bases at J, with 9 bases in the middle. The CDR3 covers 13 residues. CDR3 protein: CASSSPGDYGYTF. Written as DNA, the CDR3 is TGTGCCAGCAGTTCTCCAGGGGACTATGGCTACACCTTC.

The CDR3 sequence is CASSNQGYGNQPQHF. Written as DNA, the CDR3 is TGTGCCAGCAGCAACCAGGGATACGGCAATCAGCCCCAGCATTTT. The chain uses TRBV7-2 and TRBJ1-5; a weak D match, TRBD1 (5 bases). From germline, CDR1 is SGHTA and CDR2 FQGNSA. V gave up 5 bases and J gave up 2 bases, with 13 bases separating them. This CDR3 region has 15 residues.